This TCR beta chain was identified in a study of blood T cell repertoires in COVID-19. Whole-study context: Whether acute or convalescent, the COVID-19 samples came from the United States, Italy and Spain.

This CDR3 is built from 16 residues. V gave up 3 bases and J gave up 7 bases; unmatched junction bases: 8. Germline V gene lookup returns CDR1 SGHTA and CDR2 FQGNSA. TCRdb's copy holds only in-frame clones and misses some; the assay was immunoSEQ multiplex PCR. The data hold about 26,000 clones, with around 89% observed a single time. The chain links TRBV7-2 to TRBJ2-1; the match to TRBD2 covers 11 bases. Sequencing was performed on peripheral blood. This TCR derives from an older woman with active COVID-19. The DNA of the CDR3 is TGTGCCAGCAGCTTTACGACGAGACTAGCGGGAAATGAGCAGTTCTTC. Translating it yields CASSFTTRLAGNEQFF. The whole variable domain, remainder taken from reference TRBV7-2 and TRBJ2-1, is GAGVSQSPSNKVTEKGKDVELRCDPISGHTALYWYRQSLGQGLEFLIYFQGNSAPDKSGLPSDRFSAERTGGSVSTLTIQRTQQEDSAVYLCASSFTTRLAGNEQFFGPGTRLTVL.